Presented here are 9 T cell receptor beta chains from one specimen sequenced in a study of T-cell reconstitution after alpha-beta-depleted transplantation in children. Preparation of the TCRbeta library involved a method that used unique molecular identifiers. MiXCR was run by TCRdb on the PCR reads, yielding one entry per CDR3 protein. The table shows 110,000 or so distinct CDR3 sequences, with approximately 6% occurring only once. The material sequenced was PBMCs, mostly from graft donor cells, taken 360 days after TCRalphabeta/CD19-depleted stem cell transplant. The receptors stem from a male patient aged 2 to 9 who had a stem cell transplant for acute lymphoblastic leukemia, so the T cells may come from the graft donor.

This clonotype was found many times. The rearrangement uses TRBV5-1 and TRBJ2-3; 9 bases are a match to TRBD2. There are 15 residues in the CDR3. The V gene end was trimmed by 1 base and the J gene end by 3 bases; junction bases not matched to a gene: 3. In germline, CDR1 is SGHRS, CDR2 YFSETQ. The CDR3 loop is CASSLLAGETDTQYF. CDR3 nucleotide sequence: TGCGCCAGCAGCTTGTTAGCGGGGGAGACAGATACGCAGTATTTT. Full variable domain (remainder filled in from reference TRBV5-1 and TRBJ2-3): KAGVTQTPRYLIKTRGQQVTLSCSPISGHRSVSWYQQTPGQGLQFLFEYFSETQRNKGNFPGRFSGRQFSNSRSEMNVSTLELGDSALYLCASSLLAGETDTQYFGPGTRLTVL.

This clonotype has a count of ten or more. The chain is built from TRBV4-3 and TRBJ2-2; possible D gene TRBD1, 5 bases. This CDR3 has 15 residues. V gave up 3 bases and J gave up 5 bases, with 13 bases separating them. CDR1 is LGHNA, CDR2 YSLEER, per germline. In nucleotides, the CDR3 is TGCGCCAGCAGCCATGGATGGGGCAGGACCGGGGAGCTGTTTTTT. It translates to CASSHGWGRTGELFF.

This chain uses TRBV5-6 with TRBJ1-1, with D possibly TRBD1 on 6 matching bases. The CDR3 contains 13 residues. With 0 bases removed from V and 7 bases from J, the gap between germline ends came to 10 bases. Germline V lookup: CDR1 SGHDT, CDR2 YYEEEE. The CDR3 protein is CASSLGLGHEAFF. DNA for the CDR3: TGTGCCAGCAGCTTGGGCCTGGGACATGAAGCTTTCTTT.

This clonotype appeared many times. This chain connects TRBV7-9 to TRBJ1-5; the D is unclear. This CDR3 comprises 14 residues. Germline lookup yields CDR1 SEHNR and CDR2 FQNEAQ (reference sequence). V shed 5 bases and J shed 1 base, with 9 bases lying between them. In nucleotides, the CDR3 is TGTGCCAGCAGCCGGCGGGAGAGCAATCAGCCCCAGCATTTT. It translates to CASSRRESNQPQHF. Variable domain in full (rest from reference TRBV7-9 and TRBJ1-5): DTGVSQNPRHKITKRGQNVTFRCDPISEHNRLYWYRQTLGQGPEFLTYFQNEAQLEKSRLLSDRFSAERPKGSFSTLEIQRTEQGDSAMYLCASSRRESNQPQHFGDGTRLSIL.

The sample holds many counts of this clonotype. V and J are TRBV9 and TRBJ2-3; possible D gene TRBD2, 5 bases. This CDR3 spans 15 amino acids. V was trimmed by 4 bases and J by 2 bases, leaving 14 bases between them. Germline CDR1 reads SGDLS; CDR2 reads YYNGEE. The CDR3 region has the DNA TGTGCCAGCAGCCCCACCGGGGTGGACACAGATACGCAGTATTTT. The encoded protein is CASSPTGVDTDTQYF.

This clonotype was counted many times. The chain links TRBV6-1 to TRBJ1-1, with a tentative D call TRBD1 (5 bases). The V gene lost 3 bases and the J gene lost 4 bases, with 15 bases spanning the gap. Per the germline V gene, CDR1 is MNHNS and CDR2 is SASEGT. CDR3 length: 15 residues. CDR3 residues: CASSEGPASVTEAFF. DNA of the CDR3: TGTGCCAGCAGTGAGGGACCTGCCTCGGTCACTGAAGCTTTCTTT.

This clonotype was seen more than once but under ten times. The chain has TRBV30 and TRBJ2-3; TRBD1 is a possible D gene (6 bases). Germline V gene lookup returns CDR1 GTSNPN and CDR2 SVGIG (reference sequence). V was cut by 0 bases and J by 3 bases, with 16 bases left in between. CDR3 size: 16 residues. The CDR3 reads CAWSVGHRVRTDTQYF. DNA for the CDR3: TGTGCCTGGAGTGTCGGCCACAGGGTTCGAACAGATACGCAGTATTTT.

There are many counts of this clonotype. The chain is built from TRBV2 and TRBJ2-7, with D possibly called TRBD1 or TRBD2 (6 bases each). The V gene's germline CDR1 is SNHLY and CDR2 FYNNEI. The length of the CDR3 is 13 residues. The V end lost 4 bases, the J end lost 6 bases, and 13 bases lay between the germline ends. This CDR3 reads CASSAPRGGEQYF. As DNA, the CDR3 is TGTGCCAGCAGTGCCCCCAGGGGAGGCGAGCAGTACTTC. Variable domain in full (rest from reference TRBV2 and TRBJ2-7): EPEVTQTPSHQVTQMGQEVILRCVPISNHLYFYWYRQILGQKVEFLVSFYNNEISEKSEIFDDQFSVERPDGSNFTLKIRSTKLEDSAMYFCASSAPRGGEQYFGPGTRLTVT.

This clonotype was seen a handful of times. The chain carries TRBV7-2 and TRBJ2-2; D unclear. Germline CDR1 is SGHTA and CDR2 is FQGNSA. The CDR3 runs to 16 residues. Trimming removed 2 bases at V and 3 bases at J, with 13 bases between. The CDR3 nucleotides are TGTGCCAGCAGCTTATCGGCCCCAGCCGACACCGGGGAGCTGTTTTTT. This gives the protein CASSLSAPADTGELFF.